One and the same sample provided the 14 T cell receptor beta chains below, sequenced in a study of cytomegalovirus exposure and HLA in healthy donors. Primers: 60 Vbeta forward and 13 Jbeta reverse. TCRdb's copy holds only in-frame clones and misses some; the assay was immunoSEQ multiplex PCR. The sample carries a few hundred thousand clones, nearly 95% recorded once. The sequenced sample was PBMCs. These TCRs come from a girl aged 2 to 9 in good health and CMV-seronegative.

This clone was seen once. The rearrangement links TRBV6-5 to TRBJ1-5; D is uncertain. In germline, CDR1 is MNHEY, CDR2 SVGAGI. Trimming cost V 0 bases and J 7 bases, with 7 bases left between them. This CDR3 contains 13 residues. Here the CDR3 reads CASSYSSGQPQHF. The DNA of the CDR3 is TGTGCCAGCAGTTACTCTTCGGGACAGCCCCAGCATTTT.

The J gene is TRBJ1-2, the V gene TRBV4-1, with no clear D. Trimming removed 0 bases from V and 6 bases from J, with 11 bases in between. Germline V gives CDR1 MGHRA, CDR2 YSYEKL. The CDR3 totals 14 residues. CDR3 residues: CASSQDRGEDGYTF. CDR3 nucleotides: TGCGCCAGCAGCCAAGATCGGGGAGAAGATGGCTACACCTTC.

J is TRBJ1-1 and V is TRBV29-1, with D possibly TRBD1 on 6 matching bases. CDR1 and CDR2 from the germline V gene are SQVTM and ANQGSEA. The V gene lost 7 bases and the J gene lost 6 bases, with 21 bases spanning the gap. This CDR3 region has 14 residues. CDR3 protein: CSAVTGINEAEAFF. CDR3 DNA: TGCAGCGCTGTTACAGGGATCAACGAGGCTGAAGCTTTCTTT.

The chain recombines TRBV29-1 with TRBJ2-5, with D possibly matching TRBD2 (6 bases). The CDR3 is 13 residues long. Germline V gives CDR1 SQVTM, CDR2 ANQGSEA. Trimming took 0 bases from V and 11 from J, leaving 16 bases between them. Here the CDR3 reads CSVEEGGGREQYF. CDR3 DNA: TGCAGCGTTGAAGAGGGGGGTGGCCGGGAGCAGTACTTC.

The rearrangement joins TRBV27 to TRBJ2-3; 13 nucleotides agree with TRBD2. In germline, CDR1 is MNHEY, CDR2 SMNVEV (reference sequence). The ends lost 4 bases at V and 1 base at J; junction bases unmatched: 11. The CDR3 extends over 19 amino acids. The CDR3: CASSYSLPGLAGRTDTQYF. The CDR3 DNA reads TGTGCCAGCAGTTACTCCTTACCGGGACTAGCGGGACGCACAGATACGCAGTATTTT.

V and J are TRBV28 and TRBJ2-7; 13 positions match TRBD2. Per germline, CDR1 MDHEN and CDR2 SYDVKM. The CDR3 loop spans 17 amino acids. Unmatched junction bases numbered 8, after V lost 6 bases and J lost 0 bases. CDR3 DNA sequence: TGTGCCAGCAGCTCAGGGGGACTAGCGGGGCTCTCCTACGAGCAGTACTTC. It encodes CASSSGGLAGLSYEQYF.

The rearrangement uses TRBV19 and TRBJ1-1, with a tentative D call TRBD1 (5 bases). V was cut by 1 base and J by 0 bases, with 6 bases left in between. CDR1 and CDR2 from the germline V gene are LNHDA and SQIVND (reference sequence). CDR3 length: 14 amino acids. The CDR3 coding sequence is TGTGCCAGTAGTATAGGACAGTTGAACACTGAAGCTTTCTTT. Its protein is CASSIGQLNTEAFF.

The chain couples TRBV5-6 to TRBJ2-5, with D unclear. Trimming shortened V by 4 bases and J by 7 bases, and 8 bases separated the two germline ends. The CDR3 consists of 11 residues. Germline loops: CDR1 SGHDT, CDR2 YYEEEE. As DNA, the CDR3 is TGTGCCAGCAGCACCCGAGGGACCCAGTACTTC. Protein: CASSTRGTQYF.

V usage is TRBV29-1 and J usage is TRBJ2-2; 13 nucleotides align to TRBD2. There are 15 residues in the CDR3. The V segment lost 5 bases and the J segment 1 base; nucleotides outside the gene matches: 1. Per germline, CDR1 SQVTM and CDR2 ANQGSEA. The CDR3 DNA sequence: TGCAGCGTTCGGACTAGCGGGAGGAACACCGGGGAGCTGTTTTTT. This codes for CSVRTSGRNTGELFF.

The rearrangement links TRBV7-2 to TRBJ1-1, with 7 nucleotides matching TRBD1. The CDR3 has 13 amino acids. The J segment lost 5 bases and the V segment lost 5 bases, leaving 5 bases of the junction unmatched. CDR1 is SGHTA and CDR2 is FQGNSA in the germline V gene. CDR3 loop: CASSITGETEAFF. The CDR3 DNA follows: TGTGCCAGCAGCATCACAGGGGAGACTGAAGCTTTCTTT.

The chain uses TRBV13 and TRBJ1-2; 10 bases match TRBD1. This CDR3 region has 15 residues. Germline assignment: CDR1 PRHDT and CDR2 FYEKMQ (reference sequence). The V segment lost 4 bases and the J segment 4 bases; nucleotides outside the gene matches: 6. CDR3 loop: CASSSRDRGLYGYTF. Here the CDR3 DNA reads TGTGCCAGCAGCTCTCGGGACAGGGGACTCTATGGCTACACCTTC.

The rearrangement joins TRBV5-1 to TRBJ1-6; TRBD1 aligns across 10 bases. Germline CDR1 is SGHRS and CDR2 is YFSETQ. Trimming at V came to 4 bases and at J to 11 bases, leaving 6 bases not matched to a gene. The CDR3 totals 14 residues. The CDR3, as DNA: TGCGCCAGCAGCCTCGACAGGGGGCTGACACCCCTCCACTTT. This codes for CASSLDRGLTPLHF.

This clone has just one count. The chain couples TRBV19 to TRBJ2-3, with TRBD1 identical over 7 bases. The trim removed 3 bases at V and 6 bases at J, leaving 9 bases unmatched. CDR1 LNHDA and CDR2 SQIVND come from the germline V gene (reference sequence). There are 15 residues in the CDR3. CDR3: CASSMYLEGADTQYF. The CDR3 region has the DNA TGTGCCAGTAGTATGTATTTAGAGGGGGCCGATACGCAGTATTTT.

This clone was picked up a small number of times. The chain uses TRBV14 and TRBJ1-1; TRBD1 might be the D (5 bases). CDR1 is SGHDN and CDR2 is FVKESK in the germline V gene. Trimming stripped 1 base from V and 0 bases from J, with 15 bases between. The CDR3 contains 17 residues. Written as DNA, the CDR3 is TGTGCCAGCAGCCAAGTGCGTGCAGGGCCCATGAACACTGAAGCTTTCTTT. Amino acid sequence: CASSQVRAGPMNTEAFF.